A selection of T cell receptor beta chains follows, all from one sample in a study of OX40 agonist ivuxolimab in advanced cancers. Libraries were prepared by immunoSEQ multiplex PCR; TCRdb keeps only in-frame clonotypes and omits some of them. In the table there are approximately 58,000 clones, under 90% of which are singletons. The specimen was CD4+ or CD8+ T cells sorted from blood, collected in a trial of the OX40 agonist ivuxolimab. These TCRs come from an adult with an advanced solid tumor such as melanoma, head and neck, liver or kidney cancer. Each CDR3 is given with its conserved first and last residue. A D gene is named only where the DNA matches it firmly. Clone size is shown for a subset of rows, as once, few, many or a class of expanded clone.

D gene	V gene	clone size	J gene	CDR3 DNA	CDR3 protein
TRBD2	TRBV19	.	TRBJ2-2	TGTGCCAGCAGCGGACTAGCGGGGTTAACCGGGGAGCTGTTTTTT	CASSGLAGLTGELFF
.	TRBV30	.	TRBJ2-2	TGTGCCTGGAGCGCGAGCGGATTTATCTGGGGCGTGGAGCTGTTTTTT	CAWSASGFIWGVELFF
.	TRBV4-1	.	TRBJ2-3	TGCGCCAGCAGCCGGACAGCCACAGATACGCAGTATTTT	CASSRTATDTQYF
.	TRBV30	.	TRBJ1-1	TGTGCCTGGAGTCCCCGGGCGGGGGAAGCTTTCTTT	CAWSPRAGEAFF
.	TRBV6-1	once	TRBJ2-7	TGTGCCACCTCGGACAGATACGCCCAAGGAGAGCAGTACTTC	CATSDRYAQGEQYF
TRBD2	TRBV5-6	.	TRBJ2-5	TGTGCCAGCAGCCTAGCGGGGGTAGAGGAGACCCAGTACTTC	CASSLAGVEETQYF
.	TRBV5-1	.	TRBJ1-1	TGCGCCAGCAGCTTACCCGGACAGAACACTGAAGCTTTCTTT	CASSLPGQNTEAFF
TRBD1	TRBV25-1	.	TRBJ2-1	TGTGCCAGCAGTCAACAGGGGATAATCAATGAGCAGTTCTTC	CASSQQGIINEQFF
TRBD1	TRBV6-6	few	TRBJ1-1	TGTGCCAGCAGCGACAGGGGGAACACTGAAGCTTTCTTT	CASSDRGNTEAFF
TRBD1	TRBV2	.	TRBJ2-1	TGTGCCAGCACCCTGCAGGACAGGGGGAGGAATGAGCAGTTCTTC	CASTLQDRGRNEQFF
TRBD2	TRBV7-3	.	TRBJ2-5	TGTGCCAGCAGCTTACGGACTAGGGCGCCCCAGTACTTC	CASSLRTRAPQYF
.	TRBV5-1	.	TRBJ1-5	TGCGCCAGCAGCTTGTTAGCAGGTCAGCCCCAGCATTTT	CASSLLAGQPQHF
TRBD1	TRBV11-1	.	TRBJ1-1	TGTGCCAGCAGCCCACAGACAGGGTGGGAGAACACTGAAGCTTTCTTT	CASSPQTGWENTEAFF
TRBD1	TRBV2	once	TRBJ1-1	TGTGCCAGTTACCGGGACAGGAACACTGAAGCTTTCTTT	CASYRDRNTEAFF
.	TRBV13	.	TRBJ2-7	TGTGCCAGCAGTGGACCTGACAGGCCCTACGAGCAGTACTTC	CASSGPDRPYEQYF
.	TRBV11-3	.	TRBJ1-5	TGTGCCAGCAGCTTCGGACACCCCTATAATCAGCCCCAGCATTTT	CASSFGHPYNQPQHF
TRBD2	TRBV7-8	.	TRBJ2-7	TGTGCCAGCAGCTTGTCCGCGGGAGCCTACGAGCAGTACTTC	CASSLSAGAYEQYF
TRBD2	TRBV7-9	once	TRBJ2-3	TGTGCCAGCAGCTTTGCTAGCGGGGGGGCAAATACGCAGTATTTT	CASSFASGGANTQYF
TRBD1	TRBV5-6	.	TRBJ1-2	TGTGCCAGCAGCCCAATACCATTCTACAGGGGAACGGGGGGCTACACCTTC	CASSPIPFYRGTGGYTF
.	TRBV30	.	TRBJ1-5	TGTGCCTGGAGTGTAAATAGGGGTCGGCAGCCCCAGCATTTT	CAWSVNRGRQPQHF
TRBD2	TRBV7-9	.	TRBJ2-3	TGTGCCAGCAGCTCGTGGACTAGCGCAGATACGCAGTATTTT	CASSSWTSADTQYF
.	TRBV27	.	TRBJ2-3	TGTGCCAGCAGCCGACCCGCCCTAGCGGATACGCAGTATTTT	CASSRPALADTQYF
TRBD1	TRBV30	.	TRBJ1-1	TGTGCCTGGAGTGGGGGTTTAGGCAGGGGGATAATAGCTTTCTTT	CAWSGGLGRGIIAFF
.	TRBV25-1	.	TRBJ2-1	TGTGCCAGCAGTGAAGGACAAACGTACAATGAGCAGTTCTTC	CASSEGQTYNEQFF
TRBD1	TRBV6-5	once	TRBJ1-2	TGTGCCAGCAGTTACGACAGGGCCTATGGCTACACCTTC	CASSYDRAYGYTF
.	TRBV6-8	.	TRBJ2-7	TGTGCCAGCAGTGACCGGGACTCTCCAACCTACGAGCAGTACTTC	CASSDRDSPTYEQYF
TRBD1	TRBV7-3	.	TRBJ2-2	TGTGCCAGCAGCTCCCCCACCGGGACAGGGGGCGCAGGCGGGGAGCTGTTTTTT	CASSSPTGTGGAGGELFF
.	TRBV19	few	TRBJ1-5	TGTGCCAGTAGTTATTATGATCAGCCCCAGCATTTT	CASSYYDQPQHF
.	TRBV6-5	.	TRBJ2-7	TGTGCCAGCAGTTATGACCGCTACGAGCAGTACTTC	CASSYDRYEQYF
.	TRBV6-6	.	TRBJ1-1	TGTGCCAGCAGCCAATCCAAAGCTTTCTTT	CASSQSKAFF
.	TRBV19	.	TRBJ2-7	TGTGCCAGTAAAATGGACGGACCCTACGAGCAGTACTTC	CASKMDGPYEQYF
.	TRBV6-1	.	TRBJ2-1	TGTGCCAGCAGTGCCTACAATGAGCAGTTCTTC	CASSAYNEQFF
TRBD2	TRBV19	.	TRBJ2-1	TGTGCCAGTAGCCCCTTCGTCACTAGCGGGAACAATGAGCAGTTCTTC	CASSPFVTSGNNEQFF
TRBD2	TRBV7-9	.	TRBJ2-1	TGTGCCAGCAGCTTAGTGGGGTCGGGGACTAGCGGGAGGAATGAGCAGTTCTTC	CASSLVGSGTSGRNEQFF
.	TRBV19	.	TRBJ1-3	TGTGCCAGTAGTTCCAGGGACAACTCTGGAAACACCATATATTTT	CASSSRDNSGNTIYF